The clone carrying this T cell receptor beta chain has just a few counts. V gave up 0 bases and J gave up 5 bases; unmatched junction bases: 6. CDR1 LNHNV and CDR2 YYDKDF come from the germline V gene (reference sequence). The CDR3 loop spans 17 amino acids. The data were obtained in a study of T-cell reconstitution after alpha-beta-depleted transplantation in children. The library targeted TCRbeta and was prepared with unique molecular identifiers. TCRdb re-analysed the PCR reads in MiXCR, keeping a single row per CDR3 protein. The data contain roughly 500,000 distinct CDR3 sequences, around 19% of them singletons.

This sequence joins TRBV15 and TRBJ2-1, with 11 bases fitting TRBD2. This receptor was identified in a human donor who donated a stem cell graft to a child with acute lymphoblastic leukemia. The material sequenced was PBMCs from the stem cell graft donor, taken from the stem cell graft. CDR3 in DNA: TGTGCCACCAGCAGAGAGGTAGCGGGAGGGTGGGACAATGAGCAGTTCTTC. This codes for CATSREVAGGWDNEQFF.